Presented here are 6 T cell receptor beta chains from one specimen sequenced in a study of shared clonotypes between healthy human individuals. The assay was immunoSEQ multiplex PCR, and TCRdb's table has in-frame clones only and misses some. In the table there are about 2.4 million clones, about 92% of which are singletons. Sequencing was carried out using naive CD4+ T cells sorted from blood. The subset: CD45RA+ positively selected. Receptor source: a man aged 18-30 years in good health.

The chain links TRBV2 to TRBJ1-2; D might be TRBD1 (6 bases). V dropped 1 base and J dropped 5 bases, with 11 bases sitting between them. CDR1 and CDR2 (germline): SNHLY, FYNNEI. The CDR3 covers 14 residues. The CDR3 bases are TGTGCCAGCAGTGAAGACGGACAGATATATGGCTACACCTTC. Its translation is CASSEDGQIYGYTF.

The J gene is TRBJ1-5, the V gene TRBV28; D is unresolved. The V and J ends lost 4 bases and 3 bases respectively, with 13 bases between them. Germline CDR1 is MDHEN and CDR2 is SYDVKM. The CDR3 loop spans 15 amino acids. The CDR3 nucleotides read TGTGCCAGCAGTTCCCCCAACAGCCCCAATCAGCCCCAGCATTTT. Amino acid sequence: CASSSPNSPNQPQHF.

Comment on this clone: Different DNA sequences within this sample yield the same CDR3. The chain uses TRBV18 and TRBJ2-5; the D is unclear. The V gene's germline CDR1 is KGHSH and CDR2 LQKENI. V was cut by 3 bases and J by 2 bases, with 7 bases left in between. This CDR3 is 13 amino acids long. The CDR3 DNA reads TGTGCCAGCTCACCTTCCGTACAAGAGACCCAGTACTTC. Translated, it gives CASSPSVQETQYF.

Concerning this clone: The same CDR3 also results from other DNA sequences found in this sample. The chain employs TRBV5-4 and TRBJ1-6, with 7 bases aligning to TRBD1. V dropped 0 bases and J dropped 0; count of bases not matched to a gene: 0. There are 16 residues in the CDR3. Germline V lookup: CDR1 SGHNT, CDR2 YYREEE (reference sequence). In DNA form, the CDR3 reads TGTGCCAGCAGCTTGGGACAGGGCTCCTATAATTCACCCCTCCACTTT. Its protein is CASSLGQGSYNSPLHF. The variable domain in full, completed from reference TRBV5-4 and TRBJ1-6, reads ETGVTQSPTHLIKTRGQQVTLRCSSQSGHNTVSWYQQALGQGPQFIFQYYREEENGRGNFPPRFSGLQFPNYSSELNVNALELDDSALYLCASSLGQGSYNSPLHFGNGTRLTVT.

The chain has TRBV11-2 and TRBJ2-7; D gene uncertain. V was pared by 5 bases and J by 3 bases, with 8 bases between. CDR1 is SGHAT and CDR2 is FQNNGV in the germline V gene. This CDR3 comprises 12 residues. As DNA, the CDR3 is TGTGCCAGCAGCCACCCGCGCTACGAGCAGTACTTC. Its translation is CASSHPRYEQYF.

V is TRBV5-4 and J is TRBJ1-2, with 9 bases lining up with TRBD1. The germline V gene encodes CDR1 SGHNT and CDR2 YYREEE (reference sequence). There are 15 residues in the CDR3. J gave up 4 bases and V 4 bases, and 8 bases lay outside the gene matches. In DNA form, the CDR3 reads TGTGCCAGCAGCCCAGGACAGGGGACGACCTATGGCTACACCTTC. Translated: CASSPGQGTTYGYTF.